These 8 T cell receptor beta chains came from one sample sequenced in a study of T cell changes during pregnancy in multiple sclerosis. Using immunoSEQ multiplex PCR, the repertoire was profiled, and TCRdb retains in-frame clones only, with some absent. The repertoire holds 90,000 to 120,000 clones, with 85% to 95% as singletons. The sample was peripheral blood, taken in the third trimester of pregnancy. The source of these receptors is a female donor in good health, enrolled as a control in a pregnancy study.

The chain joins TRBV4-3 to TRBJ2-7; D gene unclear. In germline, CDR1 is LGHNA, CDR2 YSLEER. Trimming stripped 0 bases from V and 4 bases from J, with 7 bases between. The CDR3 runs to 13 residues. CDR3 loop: CASSQDAGYEQYF. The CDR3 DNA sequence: TGCGCCAGCAGCCAAGACGCCGGGTACGAGCAGTACTTC.

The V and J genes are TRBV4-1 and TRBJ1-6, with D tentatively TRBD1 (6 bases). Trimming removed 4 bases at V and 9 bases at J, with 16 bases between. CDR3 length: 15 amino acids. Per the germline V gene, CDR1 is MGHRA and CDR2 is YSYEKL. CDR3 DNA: TGCGCCAGCAGCCGCTCGGACAGCCGGGGTTCACCCCTCCACTTT. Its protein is CASSRSDSRGSPLHF.

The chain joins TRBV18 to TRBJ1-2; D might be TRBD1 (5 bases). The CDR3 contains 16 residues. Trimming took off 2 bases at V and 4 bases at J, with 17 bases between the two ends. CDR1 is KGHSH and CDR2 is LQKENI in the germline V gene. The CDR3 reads CASSPNRDGGAYGYTF. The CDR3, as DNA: TGTGCCAGCTCACCAAACCGGGACGGCGGGGCCTATGGCTACACCTTC.

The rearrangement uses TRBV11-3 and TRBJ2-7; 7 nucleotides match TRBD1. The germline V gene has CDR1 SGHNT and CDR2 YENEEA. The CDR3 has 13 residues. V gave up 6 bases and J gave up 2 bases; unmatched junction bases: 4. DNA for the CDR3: TGTGCCAGCAGGCGGACAGGCCCCTACGAGCAGTACTTC. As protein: CASRRTGPYEQYF.

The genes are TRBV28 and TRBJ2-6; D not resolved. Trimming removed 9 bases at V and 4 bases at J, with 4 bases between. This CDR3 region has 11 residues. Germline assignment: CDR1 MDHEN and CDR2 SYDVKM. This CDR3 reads CASQGANVLTF. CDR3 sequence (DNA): TGTGCCAGTCAGGGGGCCAACGTCCTGACTTTC.

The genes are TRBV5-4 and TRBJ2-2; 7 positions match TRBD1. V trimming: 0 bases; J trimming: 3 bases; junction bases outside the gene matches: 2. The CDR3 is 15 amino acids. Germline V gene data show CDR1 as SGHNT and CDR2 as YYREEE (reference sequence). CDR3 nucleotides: TGTGCCAGCAGCTTGGCCGGGACAGACACCGGGGAGCTGTTTTTT. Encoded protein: CASSLAGTDTGELFF.

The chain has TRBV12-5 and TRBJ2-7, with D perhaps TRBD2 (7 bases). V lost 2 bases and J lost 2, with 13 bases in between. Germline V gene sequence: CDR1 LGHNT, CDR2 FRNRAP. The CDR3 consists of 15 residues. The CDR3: CASGLPPGGTYEQYF. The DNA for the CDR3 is TGTGCTAGTGGTTTGCCTCCGGGGGGCACCTACGAGCAGTACTTC. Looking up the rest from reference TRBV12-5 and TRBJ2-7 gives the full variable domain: DARVTQTPRHKVTEMGQEVTMRCQPILGHNTVFWYRQTMMQGLELLAYFRNRAPLDDSGMPKDRFSAEMPDATLATLKIQPSEPRDSAVYFCASGLPPGGTYEQYFGPGTRLTVT.

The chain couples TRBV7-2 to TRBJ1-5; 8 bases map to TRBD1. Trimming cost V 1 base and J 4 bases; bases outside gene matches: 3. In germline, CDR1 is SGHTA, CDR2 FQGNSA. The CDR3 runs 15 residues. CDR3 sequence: CASSLEGQGNQPQHF. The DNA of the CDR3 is TGTGCCAGCAGCTTAGAAGGACAGGGTAATCAGCCCCAGCATTTT.